A selection of T cell receptor beta chains follows, all from one sample in a study of cytomegalovirus exposure and HLA in healthy donors. Generated by immunoSEQ multiplex PCR, the TCRdb table keeps only in-frame clones and is missing some. The repertoire consists of around 190,000 clones, with roughly 87% occurring once and the leading ten covering 1.1%. The sample taken for sequencing was PBMCs. The receptors here all came from a boy aged 2 to 10 in good health and CMV-seronegative. Both conserved end residues are part of each CDR3. The order of the fields is V gene, J gene, CDR3 protein.

>TRBV5-1|-
CASSLGRTGGAEQYF
>TRBV2|TRBJ1-5
CASRGTGGGNQPQHF
>TRBV7-6|-
CASSPGTAGVINSYEQYF
>TRBV6-6|TRBJ2-7
CASSYIAGVTYEQYF
>TRBV30|TRBJ1-1
CASTRGGTEAFF
>TRBV27|-
CASSPRRGGRHEQYF
>TRBV4-1|TRBJ2-1
CASSPLFLDRIGNEQFF
>TRBV5-4|TRBJ2-1
CASSLMTSGGTRGNEQFF
>TRBV19|TRBJ2-7
CASSLKDRAYEQYF
>TRBV6-1|TRBJ2-7
CASSGHRGPSGAQTYEQYF
>TRBV30|TRBJ1-5
CAWSPESNQPQHF
>TRBV27|TRBJ1-4
CASSLSVAGEKLFF
>TRBV27|TRBJ2-3
CASSWGAGGTDTQYF
>TRBV11-3|TRBJ2-3
CASSQQGDPTDTQYF
>TRBV18|TRBJ2-5
CASSAVGFEIQETQYF
>TRBV5-5|TRBJ1-2
CASSQTGVYGYTF
>TRBV5-4|TRBJ2-7
CASSGDRGRVYEQYF
>TRBV4-1|TRBJ2-3
CASSQGSGSGTDTQYF
>TRBV5-1|TRBJ1-1
CASSLGGASTEAFF
>TRBV6-5|TRBJ1-1
CASSYSLLAVNTEAFF
>TRBV14|TRBJ1-4
CASSPRVTNEKLFF
>TRBV10-2|TRBJ1-2
CASSEGRGLNGYTF
>TRBV5-1|TRBJ1-2
CASSLAEVVNYGYTF
>TRBV20-1|TRBJ2-5
CSATQGQAQYF
>TRBV4-1|TRBJ2-7
CASSQVYGMGSHEQYF
>TRBV2|TRBJ2-7
CASSFRDSGHEQYF
>TRBV19|TRBJ1-6
CASTQGSVTRNSPLHF
>TRBV27|TRBJ1-1
CASSLWGQGPEAFF
>TRBV4-2|TRBJ2-2
CASSQRRGTEGGELFF
>TRBV5-1|TRBJ2-7
CASSIGRRGSSYEQYF
>TRBV2|TRBJ2-3
CASKVTSGGLTDTQYF
>TRBV6-4|TRBJ2-3
CASNRDPSTSTDTQYF
>TRBV9|TRBJ2-3
CASSVEGPDTQYF
>TRBV14|TRBJ2-7
CASSQVGRAYEQYF
>TRBV6-4|TRBJ2-6
CASRPPGGSGANVLTF
>TRBV5-1|TRBJ1-4
CASSLETGAEKLFF
>TRBV19|TRBJ2-7
CASSTGSYEQYF
>TRBV9|TRBJ2-7
CASSVESRGAEQYF
>TRBV19|TRBJ1-2
CASRGTGGQYGYTF
>TRBV7-2|TRBJ2-6
CASSLQGTGANVLTF
>TRBV28|TRBJ2-2
CASSYPGTVAGELFF
>TRBV5-6|TRBJ1-2
CASSLASAGLYGYTF
>TRBV9|TRBJ2-1
CASSVAGSLKSEQFF
>TRBV6-1|TRBJ1-5
CASRRTESGNQPQHF
>TRBV7-9|TRBJ2-5
CASSSTKGTGETQYF
>TRBV15|TRBJ2-2
CATSRGQGGSGELFF
>TRBV5-1|TRBJ2-2
CASRSSFPPGLAGELFF
>TRBV6-5|TRBJ2-7
CASSYSGISYEQYF
>TRBV5-4|TRBJ1-4
CASSLGTTGKVEKLFF
>TRBV5-6|TRBJ2-1
CASSPQGSGRRYEQFF
>TRBV19|TRBJ2-6
CASSITVRSPGANVLTF
>TRBV19|TRBJ2-1
CASAGEAHNEQFF
>TRBV7-8|TRBJ1-4
CASSPDRARPTNEKLFF
>TRBV27|TRBJ2-2
CASSILAGNTGELFF
>TRBV2|TRBJ2-7
CASSPGRGGYEQYF
>TRBV18|TRBJ2-5
CASSPRVGETQYF
>TRBV30|TRBJ2-5
CAWGDATTTQYF
>TRBV7-9|TRBJ1-5
CSSSEDRVIQPQHF
>TRBV2|TRBJ2-3
CASGGQGGPTDTQYF
>TRBV2|TRBJ2-7
CASSELSSQIGSEQYF